The 22 T cell receptor beta chains presented below share a single source sample, sequenced in a study of blood T cell repertoires in COVID-19. The method was immunoSEQ multiplex PCR; TCRdb's version includes in-frame clones alone and lacks a portion of them. Seen here are about 64,000 clones, about nine tenths observed once, and the top ten hold 3.2%. Sample: peripheral blood. These receptors originate from a man aged 50 to 59 with active COVID-19.

This clone has just a few counts. The chain carries TRBV7-9 and TRBJ1-1, with no clear D. Trimming removed 6 bases at V and 0 bases at J, with 5 bases between. The CDR3 runs 12 residues. Germline values: CDR1 SEHNR, CDR2 FQNEAQ (reference sequence). Written as DNA, the CDR3 is TGTGCCAGCAGGAGTTTGAACACTGAAGCTTTCTTT. Its protein is CASRSLNTEAFF.

CDR3 loop: CASSLIPSTGQRTYGYTF. CDR3 DNA: TGTGCCAGCAGTCTAATACCCTCCACGGGACAAAGAACCTATGGCTACACCTTC. V and J are TRBV6-6 and TRBJ1-2, with D tentatively TRBD1 (6 bases). V dropped 5 bases and J dropped 4 bases, with 26 bases sitting between them. This CDR3 spans 18 amino acids. The germline V gene has CDR1 MNHNY and CDR2 SVGAGI (reference sequence).

This clone was recorded a few times. The CDR3 sequence: CASRDRAVWDSNQPQHF. The CDR3 coding sequence is TGTGCCTCGAGAGACAGGGCGGTATGGGATAGCAATCAGCCCCAGCATTTT. V is TRBV27 and J is TRBJ1-5; 7 nucleotides agree with TRBD1. CDR1 and CDR2 from the germline V gene are MNHEY and SMNVEV (reference sequence). Trimming took 11 bases from V and 0 from J; bases not matched to a gene: 16. CDR3 length: 17 residues.

This clone was observed once. This chain links TRBV18 with TRBJ2-7; D remains ambiguous. Trimming took off 4 bases at V and 0 bases at J, with 10 bases between the two ends. Germline assignment: CDR1 KGHSH and CDR2 LQKENI. The CDR3 is made up of 14 amino acids. The CDR3 DNA reads TGTGCCAGCTCACTTCAGACATTCTCCTACGAGCAGTACTTC. Translated: CASSLQTFSYEQYF.

The chain employs TRBV6-6 and TRBJ2-7; a weak D match, TRBD1 (5 bases). V gave up 4 bases and J gave up 6 bases, with 16 bases separating them. CDR1 MNHNY and CDR2 SVGAGI come from the germline V gene (reference sequence). The CDR3 runs to 14 residues. CDR3 sequence (DNA): TGTGCCAGCAGTTCCGGGTCCAGGGCCTTCGAGCAGTACTTC. This encodes CASSSGSRAFEQYF.

Remarks on this clone: The same CDR3 is also encoded by other DNA sequences in this sample. The V call is TRBV9, the J call TRBJ1-6; perhaps TRBD1 as D (6 bases). V lost 4 bases, J lost 7 bases, and 15 bases lay in between. CDR1 SGDLS and CDR2 YYNGEE come from the germline V gene. The CDR3 has 15 residues. The chain's CDR3 is CASSSSAGANSPLHF. The CDR3 nucleotides are TGTGCCAGCAGCTCTTCGGCAGGGGCGAATTCACCCCTCCACTTT.

In nucleotides, the CDR3 is TGTGCCAGCAGCCCCCGTGGGGGGGCGGTGGCAGATACGCAGTATTTT. Protein: CASSPRGGAVADTQYF. The V and J genes are TRBV7-8 and TRBJ2-3, with a tentative D call TRBD2 (7 bases). CDR1 and CDR2 from the germline V gene are SGHVS and FQNEAQ. V was shortened by 5 bases and J by 4 bases, with 19 bases between the two germline ends. This CDR3 has 16 amino acids. The full variable domain, completed using reference TRBV7-8 and TRBJ2-3, is GAGVSQSPRYKVAKRGQDVALRCDPISGHVSLFWYQQALGQGPEFLTYFQNEAQLDKSGLPSDRFFAERPEGSVSTLKIQRTQQEDSAVYLCASSPRGGAVADTQYFGPGTRLTVL.

J is TRBJ2-7 and V is TRBV11-2; 9 positions agree with TRBD1. J was trimmed by 1 base and V by 1 base; bases with no gene match: 5. CDR1 and CDR2 from the germline V gene are SGHAT and FQNNGV. The CDR3 length is 16 residues. In DNA, the CDR3 is TGTGCCAGCAGCTTAGTCCGGGACAGGGCATCCTACGAGCAGTACTTC. Protein product: CASSLVRDRASYEQYF.

This clone was counted a few times. The chain uses TRBV9 and TRBJ2-1, with a tentative D call TRBD2 (6 bases). The V gene lost 0 bases and the J gene lost 0 bases, with 13 bases spanning the gap. The length of the CDR3 is 17 residues. Germline V gene data show CDR1 as SGDLS and CDR2 as YYNGEE. CDR3 nucleotides: TGTGCCAGCAGCGTAGGGGGCCCGGGACTCTCCTACAATGAGCAGTTCTTC. It yields the protein CASSVGGPGLSYNEQFF.

The chain joins TRBV6-5 to TRBJ2-3; 9 nucleotides line up with TRBD2. CDR1 and CDR2 from the germline V gene are MNHEY and SVGAGI. With 4 bases clipped from V and 5 bases from J, the junction kept 10 bases outside the gene matches. The CDR3 covers 16 residues. As DNA, the CDR3 is TGTGCCAGCAGTTCTCGGGGCGGGGGGGCCGGAGATACGCAGTATTTT. Its protein product is CASSSRGGGAGDTQYF.

The rearrangement links TRBV28 to TRBJ2-6; 10 nucleotides agree with TRBD1. The CDR3 is 14 amino acids. V trimming: 6 bases; J trimming: 8 bases; junction bases outside the gene matches: 4. In germline, CDR1 is MDHEN, CDR2 SYDVKM. CDR3 bases: TGTGCCAGCAGATGGACAGGGGGGACCAACGTCCTGACTTTC. Translated: CASRWTGGTNVLTF.

V and J are TRBV30 and TRBJ1-2, with D uncertain. Germline values: CDR1 GTSNPN, CDR2 SVGIG (reference sequence). Trimming pared 4 bases from V and 0 bases from J, leaving 9 bases between. The CDR3 is 13 residues long. This chain's CDR3 is CAWMLRSNYGYTF. DNA of the CDR3: TGTGCCTGGATGCTACGTTCTAACTATGGCTACACCTTC.

The chain uses TRBV6-5 and TRBJ1-4; 9 positions match TRBD1. The CDR3 has 15 residues. Germline CDR1 reads MNHEY; CDR2 reads SVGAGI. Unmatched junction bases numbered 11, after V lost 7 bases and J lost 8 bases. The DNA of the CDR3 is TGTGCCAGCACCCTGAGGACAGGGGCTTGGGAAAAACTGTTTTTT. Translating gives CASTLRTGAWEKLFF.

Only a few counts were recorded for this clone. The V call is TRBV4-2, the J call TRBJ2-1, with D maybe TRBD2 (6 bases). In germline, CDR1 is LGHNA, CDR2 YNFKEQ. The CDR3 runs to 17 residues. Trimming took off 3 bases at V and 4 bases at J, with 19 bases between the two ends. As DNA, the CDR3 is TGTGCCAGCAGCCAGACCTTGAGAGCGGGCGATTACAATGAGCAGTTCTTC. It specifies CASSQTLRAGDYNEQFF.

The chain couples TRBV6-5 to TRBJ2-3; 8 bases line up with TRBD1. Germline V gene lookup returns CDR1 MNHEY and CDR2 SVGAGI. Trimming at V came to 6 bases and at J to 3 bases, leaving 5 bases not matched to a gene. The CDR3 runs 14 residues. The CDR3 sequence is CASRRQGMTDTQYF. The DNA of the CDR3 is TGTGCCAGCAGACGACAGGGGATGACAGATACGCAGTATTTT.

This clone is medium-sized by share. The chain links TRBV19 to TRBJ2-7, with 8 nucleotides matching TRBD2. V dropped 4 bases and J dropped 5; count of bases not matched to a gene: 7. CDR1 LNHDA and CDR2 SQIVND come from the germline V gene (reference sequence). The CDR3 spans 14 residues. Written as DNA, the CDR3 is TGTGCCAGTAGTAAAGGACTAGCCGGGGACGAGCAGTACTTC. Residues: CASSKGLAGDEQYF.

This clone was seen more than once but under ten times. This rearrangement joins TRBV4-2 to TRBJ2-7, with 9 bases identical to TRBD2. Germline trimming cut 0 bases from V and 5 bases from J; bases unmatched to any gene: 11. The CDR3 spans 17 residues. The germline CDR1 and CDR2 sequences are LGHNA and YNFKEQ. CDR3 nucleotides: TGTGCCAGCAGCCAAGATGGTGATAGCGGGGGTTACAACGAGCAGTACTTC. This gives the protein CASSQDGDSGGYNEQYF.

The rearrangement links TRBV15 to TRBJ2-1; 7 nucleotides match TRBD2. The germline V gene has CDR1 LNHNV and CDR2 YYDKDF (reference sequence). The CDR3 is 16 residues long. V trimming: 1 base; J trimming: 4 bases; junction bases outside the gene matches: 7. The CDR3 DNA sequence: TGTGCCACCAGCAGAGGGCTGGGGACTAAGTACAATGAGCAGTTCTTC. Its translation is CATSRGLGTKYNEQFF.

The chain couples TRBV24-1 to TRBJ2-5; 7 nucleotides align to TRBD2. Germline trimming cut 4 bases from V and 2 bases from J; bases unmatched to any gene: 6. Per the germline V gene, CDR1 is KGHDR and CDR2 is SFDVKD. The CDR3 length is 15 residues. The CDR3 here is CATSERVAGQETQYF. DNA of the CDR3: TGTGCCACCAGTGAGAGGGTAGCGGGTCAAGAGACCCAGTACTTC.

The genes are TRBV6-2 or TRBV6-3 and TRBJ2-7; 9 nucleotides line up with TRBD1. In germline, CDR1 is MNHEY, CDR2 SVGEGT. CDR3 length: 17 amino acids. Losses at the gene ends were 4 bases for V and 2 bases for J; bases not matched to a gene: 12. The CDR3 DNA is TGTGCCAGCAGTTCCGACCGGACGGACAGGGGACCCTACGAGCAGTACTTC. It encodes CASSSDRTDRGPYEQYF.

V usage is TRBV7-2 and J usage is TRBJ2-3; D may be TRBD1 (6 bases). The length of the CDR3 is 15 residues. Trimming took off 4 bases at V and 0 bases at J, with 11 bases between the two ends. Germline V gene sequence: CDR1 SGHTA, CDR2 FQGNSA. The DNA for the CDR3 is TGTGCCAGCAGCTCGACAGGTATTAGCACAGATACGCAGTATTTT. This gives the protein CASSSTGISTDTQYF.

J is TRBJ2-3 and V is TRBV18; TRBD2 aligns across 8 bases. Germline trimming cut 4 bases from V and 0 bases from J; bases unmatched to any gene: 6. This CDR3 comprises 16 residues. The germline V gene encodes CDR1 KGHSH and CDR2 LQKENI. The CDR3 sequence is CASSLLPSGSTDTQYF. The CDR3 DNA reads TGTGCCAGCTCACTTCTCCCTAGCGGGAGCACAGATACGCAGTATTTT.